The 2 T cell receptor beta chains below all came from one sample that was sequenced in a study of blood T cells in healthy people across ages. Using a J-beta primer mix together with a sample-barcoded 5' primer, a second PCR was run for about 7 to 12 cycles. TCRdb analysed the 5' RACE reads with MiXCR anew, one entry per CDR3 protein. This sample has under 1,100,000 distinct CDR3 sequences; roughly a quarter occur once, and the top ten carry approximately 0.79%. The same data also contributed to another study, on T cells of mothers and their children.

Sequenced: blood. These TCRs come from a girl aged 2-10 years in good health.

The V gene is TRBV9, the J gene TRBJ2-7, with D possibly matching TRBD2 (6 bases). The CDR3 length is 15 residues. V lost 0 bases and J 2 bases, leaving 12 bases between the germline ends. The V gene's germline CDR1 is SGDLS and CDR2 YYNGEE. CDR3 coding DNA: TGTGCCAGCAGCGTAGCTGGCGGGGTAACCTACGAGCAGTACTTC. Translating gives CASSVAGGVTYEQYF.

This clonotype was observed a few times. The V call is TRBV21-1, the J call TRBJ2-1; the table's D call of TRBD2 was not tested on the DNA. TRBV21-1 is an annotated pseudogene. The CDR3 length is 15 residues. This CDR3 is CASSQTSGRVDEQFF. The CDR3 bases are TGTGCCAGCAGCCAGACTAGCGGGAGGGTGGATGAGCAGTTCTTC.